This entry is about one TCR beta chain. Its target is not known. This sample stems from a study of cytomegalovirus exposure and HLA in healthy donors. PCR used 60 Vbeta primers and 13 Jbeta primers. Assay: immunoSEQ multiplex PCR; the TCRdb copy retains only in-frame clones and omits some. The sample holds about 120,000 clones, around 77% seen once. Broader study findings: A later analysis linked a missense variant in DCLRE1C to the trimming of TCR beta V and J genes. Accurate predictions that matched the HLA-A and HLA-B alleles of most subjects were reportedly made from TCR beta sequences.

V lost 7 bases and J lost 5; bases outside the gene matches: 11. Germline V gene sequence: CDR1 MNHEY, CDR2 SMNVEV (reference sequence). The CDR3 has 15 residues. V and J are TRBV27 and TRBJ2-1; 7 bases line up with TRBD2. The material sequenced was PBMCs. The sequence derives from a man aged 45-65 years in good health and CMV-seropositive. The CDR3 DNA reads as TGTGCCAGCACCGGACTAGTCGGGGCAAACAATGAGCAGTTCTTC. This gives the protein CASTGLVGANNEQFF.